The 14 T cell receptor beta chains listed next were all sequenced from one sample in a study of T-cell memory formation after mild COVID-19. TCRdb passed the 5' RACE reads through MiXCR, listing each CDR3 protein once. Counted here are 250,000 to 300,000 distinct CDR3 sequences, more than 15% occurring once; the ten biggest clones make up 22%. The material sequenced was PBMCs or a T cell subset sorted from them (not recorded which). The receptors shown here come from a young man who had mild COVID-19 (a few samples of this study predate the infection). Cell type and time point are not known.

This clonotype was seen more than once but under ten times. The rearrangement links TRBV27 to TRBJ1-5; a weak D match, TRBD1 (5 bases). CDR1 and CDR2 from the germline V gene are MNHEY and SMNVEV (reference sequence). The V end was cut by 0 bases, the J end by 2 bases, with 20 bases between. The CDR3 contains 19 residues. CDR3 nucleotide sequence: TGTGCCAGCAGTTTATCGGGCCCGGGGGTGGTGGGTGGCAATCAGCCCCAGCATTTT. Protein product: CASSLSGPGVVGGNQPQHF.

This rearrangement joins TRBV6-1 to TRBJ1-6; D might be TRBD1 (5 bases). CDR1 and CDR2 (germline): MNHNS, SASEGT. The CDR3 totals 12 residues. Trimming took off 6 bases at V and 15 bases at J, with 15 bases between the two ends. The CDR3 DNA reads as TGTGCCAGCAGCCCAGGGCGTACACACCTCCACTTT. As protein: CASSPGRTHLHF.

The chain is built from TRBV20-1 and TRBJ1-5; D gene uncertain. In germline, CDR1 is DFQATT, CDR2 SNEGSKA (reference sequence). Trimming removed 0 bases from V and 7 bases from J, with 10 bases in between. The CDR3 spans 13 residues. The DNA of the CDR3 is TGCAGTGCTAGAGAGGAGGTGGGACAGCCCCAGCATTTT. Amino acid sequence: CSAREEVGQPQHF.

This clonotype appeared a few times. The CDR3 loop reads CATERGYYNEQFF. CDR3 nucleotides: TGTGCCACTGAGCGGGGGTATTACAATGAGCAGTTCTTC. The chain is built from TRBV6-2 or TRBV6-3 and TRBJ2-1; 8 nucleotides match TRBD2. The CDR3 is 13 amino acids. Germline CDR1 reads MNHEY; CDR2 reads SVGEGT. V lost 10 bases, J lost 4 bases, and 6 bases stayed unmatched.

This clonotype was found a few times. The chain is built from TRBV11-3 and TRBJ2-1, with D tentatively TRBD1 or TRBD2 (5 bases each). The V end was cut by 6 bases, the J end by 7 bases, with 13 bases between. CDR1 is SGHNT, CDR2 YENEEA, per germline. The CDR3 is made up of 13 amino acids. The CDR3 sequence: CASSSGPINEQFF. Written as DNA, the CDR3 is TGTGCCAGCAGTTCGGGGCCGATTAATGAGCAGTTCTTC.

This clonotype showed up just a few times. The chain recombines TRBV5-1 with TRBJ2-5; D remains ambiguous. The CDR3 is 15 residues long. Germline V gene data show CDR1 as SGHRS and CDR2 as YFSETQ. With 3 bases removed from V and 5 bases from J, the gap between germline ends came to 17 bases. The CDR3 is CASSWTGSQLETQYF. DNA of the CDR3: TGCGCCAGCAGCTGGACCGGGTCCCAGTTGGAGACCCAGTACTTC.

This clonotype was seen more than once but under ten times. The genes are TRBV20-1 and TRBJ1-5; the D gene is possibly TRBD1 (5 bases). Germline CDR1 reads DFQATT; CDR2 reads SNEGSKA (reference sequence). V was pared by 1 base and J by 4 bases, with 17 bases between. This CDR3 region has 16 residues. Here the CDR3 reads CSARVPLPGKNQPQHF. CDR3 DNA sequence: TGCAGTGCTAGAGTTCCCCTCCCAGGGAAAAATCAGCCCCAGCATTTT.

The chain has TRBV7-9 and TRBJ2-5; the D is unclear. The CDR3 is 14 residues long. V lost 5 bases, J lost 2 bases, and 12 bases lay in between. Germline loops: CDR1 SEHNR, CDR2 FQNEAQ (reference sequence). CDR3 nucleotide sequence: TGTGCCAGCAGCGATCCGGGTCTTCAAGAGACCCAGTACTTC. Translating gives CASSDPGLQETQYF.

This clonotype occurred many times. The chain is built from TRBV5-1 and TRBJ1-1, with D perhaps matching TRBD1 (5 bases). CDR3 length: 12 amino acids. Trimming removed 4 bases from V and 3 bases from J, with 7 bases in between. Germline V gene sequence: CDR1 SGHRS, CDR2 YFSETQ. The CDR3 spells CASSRGDTEAFF. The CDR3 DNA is TGCGCCAGCAGCCGGGGGGACACTGAAGCTTTCTTT.

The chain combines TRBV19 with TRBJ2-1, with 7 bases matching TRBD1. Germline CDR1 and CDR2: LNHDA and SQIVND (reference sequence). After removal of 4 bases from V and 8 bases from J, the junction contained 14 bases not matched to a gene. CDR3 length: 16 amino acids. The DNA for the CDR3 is TGTGCCAGTAGTACCCCACAGGGGCATGTTGTACATGAGCAGTTCTTC. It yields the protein CASSTPQGHVVHEQFF. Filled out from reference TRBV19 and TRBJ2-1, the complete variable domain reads DGGITQSPKYLFRKEGQNVTLSCEQNLNHDAMYWYRQDPGQGLRLIYYSQIVNDFQKGDIAEGYSVSREKKESFPLTVTSAQKNPTAFYLCASSTPQGHVVHEQFFGPGTRLTVL.

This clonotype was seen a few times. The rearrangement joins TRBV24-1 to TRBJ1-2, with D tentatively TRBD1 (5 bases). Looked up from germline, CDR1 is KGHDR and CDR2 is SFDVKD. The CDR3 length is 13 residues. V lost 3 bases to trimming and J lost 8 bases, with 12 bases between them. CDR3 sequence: CATSDRQGLGYTF. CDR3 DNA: TGTGCCACCAGTGATCGGCAGGGACTGGGCTACACCTTC.

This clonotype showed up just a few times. The CDR3 bases are TGTGCCTGGAGTCCACCCGGCAGGGTCGGTTGGGGCTACACCTTC. Its protein is CAWSPPGRVGWGYTF. This chain joins TRBV30 and TRBJ1-2, with a weak D call TRBD1 (5 bases). CDR3 length: 15 amino acids. Trimming stripped 2 bases from V and 8 bases from J, with 21 bases between. Germline V gives CDR1 GTSNPN, CDR2 SVGIG (reference sequence).

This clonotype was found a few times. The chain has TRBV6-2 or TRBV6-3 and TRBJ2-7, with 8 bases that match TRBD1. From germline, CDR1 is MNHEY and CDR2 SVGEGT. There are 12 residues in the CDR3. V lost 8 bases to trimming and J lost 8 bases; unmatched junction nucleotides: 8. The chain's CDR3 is CASGSTGVKQYV. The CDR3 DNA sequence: TGTGCCAGCGGGTCGACAGGGGTTAAGCAGTACGTC.

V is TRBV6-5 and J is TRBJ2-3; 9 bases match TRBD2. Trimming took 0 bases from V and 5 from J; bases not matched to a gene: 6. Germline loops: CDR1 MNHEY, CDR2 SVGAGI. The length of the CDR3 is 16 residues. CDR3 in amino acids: CASSYSTGGGVDTQYF. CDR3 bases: TGTGCCAGCAGTTACTCGACAGGCGGGGGGGTAGATACGCAGTATTTT.